The 2 T cell receptor beta chains in this list originate from one sample, sequenced in a study of cytomegalovirus exposure and HLA in healthy donors. In the PCR, 60 Vbeta and 13 Jbeta primers were used. The repertoire was sequenced with immunoSEQ multiplex PCR; TCRdb's copy has only in-frame clones and lacks some. Altogether about 140,000 clones are present, roughly three quarters being singletons, with the ten largest covering 3% to 4%. What was sequenced was PBMCs. The receptors derive from a female donor in good health and CMV-seronegative.

The rearrangement links TRBV7-2 to TRBJ2-5; D gene unclear. The end of the DNA is better explained by TRBJ2-7, so the J call may be wrong. The CDR3 totals 11 residues. Germline CDR1 reads SGHTA; CDR2 reads FQGNSA. The CDR3 loop is CASSILSEQYF. In DNA form, the CDR3 reads TGTGCCAGCAGCATTCTAAGCGAGCAGTACTTC.

V usage is TRBV5-1 and J usage is TRBJ1-3, with 7 bases matching TRBD1. Trimming removed 4 bases from V and 0 bases from J; junction bases left unmatched: 7. Germline lookup yields CDR1 SGHRS and CDR2 YFSETQ. The length of the CDR3 is 16 residues. The DNA of the CDR3 is TGCGCCAGCAGCCTAGACAGGGTCGGCTCTGGAAACACCATATATTTT. This sequence encodes CASSLDRVGSGNTIYF. Using reference TRBV5-1 and TRBJ1-3 for the parts outside the CDR3, the full variable domain is KAGVTQTPRYLIKTRGQQVTLSCSPISGHRSVSWYQQTPGQGLQFLFEYFSETQRNKGNFPGRFSGRQFSNSRSEMNVSTLELGDSALYLCASSLDRVGSGNTIYFGEGSWLTVV.